The 32 T cell receptor beta chains listed next were all sequenced from one sample in a study of human T cells and chemical hapten exposure. TCRdb passed the RACE reads through MiXCR, listing each CDR3 protein once. The sample consists of around 52,000 distinct CDR3 sequences, about 9% of them appearing once. The time point: patch test 1, 2 weeks after DPC sensitization. As for treatment: therapeutic diphenylcyclopropenone sensitization with weekly scalp DPC. Sequenced here: whole blood, sampled in connection with sensitization to the hapten diphenylcyclopropenone (DPC). The receptors derive from a woman aged 40 to 50 with alopecia areata. Some clones in this sample may be carry-over from other donors' samples.

This clonotype was detected ten times or more. The chain links TRBV7-8 to TRBJ2-3, with a weak D call TRBD1 (6 bases). This CDR3 is 18 amino acids long. Trimming pared 4 bases from V and 2 bases from J, leaving 22 bases between. Looked up from germline, CDR1 is SGHVS and CDR2 is FQNEAQ. The DNA for the CDR3 is TGTGCCAGCAGCTGGGATTTAACAGGGAAATCACACACAGATACGCAGTATTTT. It codes for CASSWDLTGKSHTDTQYF. The whole variable domain, filled in from reference TRBV7-8 and TRBJ2-3, reads GAGVSQSPRYKVAKRGQDVALRCDPISGHVSLFWYQQALGQGPEFLTYFQNEAQLDKSGLPSDRFFAERPEGSVSTLKIQRTQQEDSAVYLCASSWDLTGKSHTDTQYFGPGTRLTVL.

This clonotype was observed many times. The rearrangement joins TRBV28 to TRBJ2-7, with D hard to call. V lost 5 bases to trimming and J lost 3 bases, with 5 bases between them. CDR1 and CDR2 (germline): MDHEN, SYDVKM. The CDR3 contains 11 residues. CDR3 amino acids: CASSQNYEQYF. As DNA, the CDR3 is TGTGCCAGCAGTCAAAACTACGAGCAGTACTTC.

This clonotype came up many times. This chain links TRBV11-2 with TRBJ2-5; no clear D. Trimming left V 1 base short and J 1 base short, with 7 bases between. The CDR3 is 14 residues long. Germline V CDR1 and CDR2: SGHAT, FQNNGV. As DNA, the CDR3 is TGTGCCAGCAGCTTAGCGATTCTCCAAGAGACCCAGTACTTC. Amino acid sequence: CASSLAILQETQYF.

This clonotype was observed a handful of times. This chain links TRBV6-5 with TRBJ1-6; 7 nucleotides align to TRBD1. Germline trimming cut 6 bases from V and 7 bases from J; bases unmatched to any gene: 9. CDR1 is MNHEY, CDR2 SVGAGI, per germline. This CDR3 has 15 amino acids. CDR3 amino acids: CASSHPGQLNSPLHF. The CDR3 DNA reads as TGTGCCAGCAGCCATCCGGGACAGCTCAATTCACCCCTCCACTTT.

V gene TRBV20-1 combines with J gene TRBJ1-5; D might be TRBD1 (5 bases). Trimming stripped 5 bases from V and 3 bases from J, with 11 bases between. The CDR3 extends over 13 amino acids. The germline CDR1 and CDR2 sequences are DFQATT and SNEGSKA (reference sequence). CDR3 region: CSAHRQNNQPQHF. CDR3 coding DNA: TGCAGTGCTCATAGACAGAACAATCAGCCCCAGCATTTT.

The sample holds a few counts of this clonotype. This chain joins TRBV5-8 and TRBJ2-7; possible D gene TRBD1, 6 bases. The germline V and J ends were trimmed by 5 bases and 6 bases, with 18 bases remaining between them. The CDR3 covers 14 residues. From germline, CDR1 is SGHTS and CDR2 YDEGEE. CDR3 nucleotides: TGTGCCAGCAGACCACAGGGCGTTATATCCGAGCAGTACTTC. This gives the protein CASRPQGVISEQYF.

The sample holds many counts of this clonotype. The V and J genes are TRBV6-1 and TRBJ2-2; TRBD1 agrees at 10 bases. Germline V gives CDR1 MNHNS, CDR2 SASEGT. The CDR3 runs to 14 residues. With 6 bases clipped from V and 5 bases from J, the junction kept 3 bases outside the gene matches. The DNA of the CDR3 is TGTGCCAGCAGGAGACAGGGGGCTACCGGGGAGCTGTTTTTT. This translates into CASRRQGATGELFF.

V gene TRBV30 combines with J gene TRBJ1-4, with no clear D. V dropped 4 bases and J dropped 3 bases, with 9 bases sitting between them. The CDR3 is 13 residues long. Germline V lookup: CDR1 GTSNPN, CDR2 SVGIG (reference sequence). This chain's CDR3 is CAWTPTANEKLFF. Written as DNA, the CDR3 is TGTGCCTGGACCCCCACCGCTAATGAAAAACTGTTTTTT.

This clonotype was counted ten times or more. The chain recombines TRBV2 with TRBJ2-1, with 10 bases lining up with TRBD2. Looked up from germline, CDR1 is SNHLY and CDR2 is FYNNEI. After removal of 6 bases from V and 3 bases from J, the junction contained 8 bases not matched to a gene. The CDR3 contains 16 residues. The CDR3 coding sequence is TGTGCCAGCAGGAGGGGATCTAGCGGGGGCTACAATGAGCAGTTCTTC. Translated, it gives CASRRGSSGGYNEQFF.

The CDR3 here is CSARVGLRGETQYF. CDR3 bases: TGCAGTGCTAGAGTAGGTCTCCGGGGAGAGACCCAGTACTTC. The rearrangement links TRBV20-1 to TRBJ2-5; D perhaps matches TRBD2 (5 bases). The V and J ends lost 1 base and 4 bases respectively, with 13 bases between them. Germline CDR1 reads DFQATT; CDR2 reads SNEGSKA (reference sequence). CDR3 length equals 14 residues.

This clonotype was seen many times. The V gene is TRBV12-3 or TRBV12-4, the J gene TRBJ1-5; no firm D call. The CDR3 consists of 16 residues. Between the trimmed V and J ends, which lost 6 bases and 0 bases, there was a span of 15 bases. CDR3 nucleotides: TGTGCCAGCAGCTTTACATCCGGCCTTAGCAATCAGCCCCAGCATTTT. It translates to CASSFTSGLSNQPQHF.

This clonotype has only a few counts. V gene TRBV20-1 combines with J gene TRBJ2-7; 8 bases agree with TRBD2. The CDR3 runs to 14 residues. V shed 3 bases and J 2 bases; nucleotides not matched to a gene: 6. Looked up from germline, CDR1 is DFQATT and CDR2 is SNEGSKA (reference sequence). CDR3 DNA sequence: TGCAGTGCTAGGTTGCGGGGGGCCACCTACGAGCAGTACTTC. It yields the protein CSARLRGATYEQYF.

In its sample, this clonotype was seen a few times. The V and J genes are TRBV5-5 and TRBJ2-3; 8 bases are a match to TRBD2. This CDR3 is built from 16 residues. J lost 2 bases, V lost 0 bases, and 5 bases had no gene match. The V gene's germline CDR1 is SGHKS and CDR2 YYEKEE (reference sequence). In DNA, the CDR3 is TGTGCCAGCAGCTTGGCGGCGGGGGGCTACACAGATACGCAGTATTTT. It yields the protein CASSLAAGGYTDTQYF.

This clonotype was observed many times. This chain joins TRBV4-3 and TRBJ2-2, with D unclear. The CDR3 has 16 amino acids. Trimming took 4 bases from V and 4 from J, leaving 16 bases between them. Germline V gives CDR1 LGHNA, CDR2 YSLEER. The chain's CDR3 is CASSPLAAAPTGELFF. Written as DNA, the CDR3 is TGCGCCAGCAGCCCCCTCGCGGCAGCTCCCACCGGGGAGCTGTTTTTT.

This clonotype was seen more than once but under ten times. The rearrangement uses TRBV6-2 or TRBV6-3 and TRBJ2-4, with 11 bases that match TRBD2. J lost 0 bases, V lost 0 bases, and 1 base had no gene match. This CDR3 is 17 amino acids long. Germline assignment: CDR1 MNHEY and CDR2 SVGEGT. CDR3 protein: CASSYSLAGEAKNIQYF. The CDR3 DNA reads as TGTGCCAGCAGTTACTCACTAGCGGGGGAAGCCAAAAACATTCAGTACTTC.

This clonotype occurred many times. The V and J genes are TRBV14 and TRBJ2-5; no clear D. Germline-derived CDR1 and CDR2 are SGHDN and FVKESK. Trimming pared 4 bases from V and 0 bases from J, leaving 12 bases between. CDR3 length equals 15 residues. The CDR3 loop reads CASSRPNWYQETQYF. CDR3 DNA: TGTGCCAGCAGCCGTCCAAATTGGTACCAAGAGACCCAGTACTTC.

In this sample, this clonotype turned up many times. CDR3 nucleotides: TGTGCCAGCTCACCGACAGGGGGCTTCACCAATGAGCAGTTCTTC. It translates to CASSPTGGFTNEQFF. The J gene is TRBJ2-1, the V gene TRBV18; 10 nucleotides line up with TRBD1. Unmatched junction bases numbered 5, after V lost 3 bases and J lost 6 bases. This CDR3 is built from 15 residues. Germline values: CDR1 KGHSH, CDR2 LQKENI. The whole variable domain, remainder taken from reference TRBV18 and TRBJ2-1, is NAGVMQNPRHLVRRRGQEARLRCSPMKGHSHVYWYRQLPEEGLKFMVYLQKENIIDESGMPKERFSAEFPKEGPSILRIQQVVRGDSAAYFCASSPTGGFTNEQFFGPGTRLTVL.

This clonotype was found once. This chain links TRBV9 with TRBJ1-5; unclear D gene. The V gene's germline CDR1 is SGDLS and CDR2 YYNGEE. With 4 bases removed from V and 3 bases from J, the gap between germline ends came to 8 bases. The CDR3 covers 13 residues. CDR3: CASSSTPNQPQHF. As DNA, the CDR3 is TGTGCCAGCAGCTCCACACCCAATCAGCCCCAGCATTTT.

This clonotype was seen only a few times. The CDR3 protein is CSARRVGNTEAFF. The CDR3 DNA sequence: TGCAGTGCTAGAAGAGTCGGTAACACTGAAGCTTTCTTT. This chain connects TRBV20-1 to TRBJ1-1; D is uncertain. The germline gives CDR1 DFQATT, CDR2 SNEGSKA (reference sequence). Trimming shortened V by 2 bases and J by 2 bases, and 9 bases separated the two germline ends. This CDR3 is 13 amino acids long.

CDR3 DNA sequence: TGTGCCAGCAGCCGAAGCACCGGGGGGGTCTCCTACAATGAGCAGTTCTTC. Its protein is CASSRSTGGVSYNEQFF. V is TRBV12-3 or TRBV12-4 and J is TRBJ2-1; 8 nucleotides agree with TRBD2. J gave up 0 bases and V 6 bases, and 10 bases lay outside the gene matches. The CDR3 spans 17 residues.

This clonotype showed up just once. This chain connects TRBV5-1 to TRBJ1-3; TRBD1 matches at 7 bases. The germline V gene has CDR1 SGHRS and CDR2 YFSETQ. The CDR3 is 15 amino acids. J lost 0 bases, V lost 4 bases, and 4 bases had no gene match. The CDR3 nucleotides are TGCGCCAGCAGCCCGACAGGGTACTCTGGAAACACCATATATTTT. It translates to CASSPTGYSGNTIYF.

A remark on this clonotype: This may be a read error: a much more frequent sequence differs by one nucleotide. The rearrangement links TRBV11-3 to TRBJ2-1; TRBD1 matches 9 bases. Germline V gene sequence: CDR1 SGHNT, CDR2 YENEEA. CDR3 length: 15 residues. The CDR3 reads CANSSSTGGSGEQFF. The CDR3 region has the DNA TGTGCCAACAGCTCGTCTACAGGGGGCTCGGGTGAGCAGTTCTTC.

This clonotype came up many times. The chain joins TRBV20-1 to TRBJ1-5, with D possibly being TRBD1 (6 bases). V lost 7 bases, J lost 5 bases, and 27 bases lay in between. The CDR3 length is 17 residues. CDR1 and CDR2 (germline): DFQATT, SNEGSKA (reference sequence). CDR3 sequence reads: CSGTVAGVREGDQPQHF. The CDR3 region has the DNA TGCAGTGGGACGGTGGCAGGGGTTCGGGAGGGGGATCAGCCCCAGCATTTT.

The sample holds a few counts of this clonotype. The CDR3 spells CASSRTSGSPLHF. The CDR3 DNA sequence: TGTGCCAGCAGCCGGACCAGTGGGTCACCCCTCCACTTT. The V and J genes are TRBV2 and TRBJ1-6; D is unclear. Germline V lookup: CDR1 SNHLY, CDR2 FYNNEI. The length of the CDR3 is 13 residues. Trimming shortened V by 6 bases and J by 10 bases, and 13 bases separated the two germline ends. The variable domain in full, completed from reference TRBV2 and TRBJ1-6, reads EPEVTQTPSHQVTQMGQEVILRCVPISNHLYFYWYRQILGQKVEFLVSFYNNEISEKSEIFDDQFSVERPDGSNFTLKIRSTKLEDSAMYFCASSRTSGSPLHFGNGTRLTVT.

This chain connects TRBV4-2 to TRBJ1-1; D gene uncertain. Germline V CDR1 and CDR2: LGHNA, YNFKEQ. CDR3 length: 13 residues. V shed 5 bases and J shed 6 bases, with 13 bases lying between them. The CDR3 DNA reads TGTGCCAGCAGCTCACAGTATCGTTCTGAAGCTTTCTTT. Amino acids: CASSSQYRSEAFF.

The chain couples TRBV7-9 to TRBJ2-5; no definite D call. The CDR3 runs 11 residues. V lost 7 bases and J lost 6, with 9 bases in between. CDR1 is SEHNR and CDR2 is FQNEAQ in the germline V gene (reference sequence). This CDR3 is CASTLGKTQYF. For the CDR3, the DNA is TGTGCCAGCACCCTAGGGAAGACCCAGTACTTC. The full variable domain, completed using reference TRBV7-9 and TRBJ2-5, is DTGVSQNPRHKITKRGQNVTFRCDPISEHNRLYWYRQTLGQGPEFLTYFQNEAQLEKSRLLSDRFSAERPKGSFSTLEIQRTEQGDSAMYLCASTLGKTQYFGPGTRLLVL.

The V call is TRBV5-1, the J call TRBJ2-5; no clear D. Germline V CDR1 and CDR2: SGHRS, YFSETQ. The V gene lost 3 bases and the J gene lost 2 bases, with 14 bases spanning the gap. The CDR3 sequence is 15 residues long. Here the CDR3 DNA reads TGCGCCAGCAGCTCCCTTAGGGCGGCACAAGAGACCCAGTACTTC. Its translation: CASSSLRAAQETQYF.

The chain employs TRBV3-1 and TRBJ2-1; D not resolved. Trimming took 0 bases from V and 8 from J, leaving 2 bases between them. The CDR3 length is 11 residues. CDR1 and CDR2 (germline): LGHDT, YNNKEL (reference sequence). The CDR3 protein is CASSQDYEQFF. CDR3 nucleotide sequence: TGTGCCAGCAGCCAAGATTATGAGCAGTTCTTC.

This clonotype was picked up many times. The rearrangement links TRBV10-3 to TRBJ1-5; weak D call: TRBD1 (5 bases). Trimming shortened V by 7 bases and J by 0 bases, and 10 bases separated the two germline ends. This CDR3 is built from 14 residues. Per germline, CDR1 ENHRY and CDR2 SYGVKD. CDR3 sequence: CAINSGISNQPQHF. The CDR3 nucleotides are TGTGCCATCAATTCAGGGATTAGCAATCAGCCCCAGCATTTT.

This clonotype was counted once. The chain combines TRBV29-1 with TRBJ2-3; 9 nucleotides line up with TRBD2. The V gene's germline CDR1 is SQVTM and CDR2 ANQGSEA. The CDR3 consists of 12 residues. V was pared by 6 bases and J by 3 bases, with 1 base of the junction left unmatched. In nucleotides, the CDR3 is TGCAGCGTGGGACTAGCAACAGATACGCAGTATTTT. Its protein product is CSVGLATDTQYF.

This clonotype was detected many times. A junction boundary mismatches the germline segment, possibly from a read error. This sequence joins TRBV6-1 and TRBJ2-2; 8 bases match TRBD1. CDR1 MNHNS and CDR2 SASEGT come from the germline V gene. The CDR3 covers 15 residues. The CDR3: CASSEGTGNPGELFF. In DNA, the CDR3 is TGTGCCAGCAGTGAAGGGACAGGGAACCCCGGGGAGCTGTTTTTT.

In its sample, this clonotype was seen a few times. The chain couples TRBV3-1 to TRBJ2-7; D ambiguous. The V end lost 5 bases, the J end lost 7 bases, and 15 bases lay between the germline ends. This CDR3 has 13 amino acids. Germline values: CDR1 LGHDT, CDR2 YNNKEL (reference sequence). The CDR3 sequence is CASSSVGVGEQYF. DNA of the CDR3: TGTGCCAGCAGCTCGGTTGGGGTCGGGGAGCAGTACTTC.